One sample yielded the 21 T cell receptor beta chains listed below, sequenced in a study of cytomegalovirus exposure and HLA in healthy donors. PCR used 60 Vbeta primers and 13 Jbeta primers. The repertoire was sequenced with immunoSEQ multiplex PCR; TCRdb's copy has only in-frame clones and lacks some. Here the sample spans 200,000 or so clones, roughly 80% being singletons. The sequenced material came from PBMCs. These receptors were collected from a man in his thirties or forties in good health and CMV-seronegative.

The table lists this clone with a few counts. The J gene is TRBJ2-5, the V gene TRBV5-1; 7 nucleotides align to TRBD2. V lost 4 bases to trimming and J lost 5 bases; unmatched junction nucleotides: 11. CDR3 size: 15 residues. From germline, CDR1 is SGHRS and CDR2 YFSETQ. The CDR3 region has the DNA TGCGCCAGCAGCCCCCTTACGGGGGGAAGTGAGACCCAGTACTTC. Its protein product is CASSPLTGGSETQYF. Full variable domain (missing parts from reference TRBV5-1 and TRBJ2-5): KAGVTQTPRYLIKTRGQQVTLSCSPISGHRSVSWYQQTPGQGLQFLFEYFSETQRNKGNFPGRFSGRQFSNSRSEMNVSTLELGDSALYLCASSPLTGGSETQYFGPGTRLLVL.

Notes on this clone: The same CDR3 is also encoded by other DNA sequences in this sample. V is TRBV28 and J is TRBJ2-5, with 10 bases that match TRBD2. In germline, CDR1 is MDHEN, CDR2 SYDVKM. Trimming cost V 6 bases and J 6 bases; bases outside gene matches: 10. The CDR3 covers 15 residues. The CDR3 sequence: CASSLSLAGQKTQYF. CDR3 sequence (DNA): TGTGCCAGCAGCCTCTCACTAGCGGGGCAGAAGACCCAGTACTTC. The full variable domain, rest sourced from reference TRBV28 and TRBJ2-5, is DVKVTQSSRYLVKRTGEKVFLECVQDMDHENMFWYRQDPGLGLRLIYFSYDVKMKEKGDIPEGYSVSREKKERFSLILESASTNQTSMYLCASSLSLAGQKTQYFGPGTRLLVL.

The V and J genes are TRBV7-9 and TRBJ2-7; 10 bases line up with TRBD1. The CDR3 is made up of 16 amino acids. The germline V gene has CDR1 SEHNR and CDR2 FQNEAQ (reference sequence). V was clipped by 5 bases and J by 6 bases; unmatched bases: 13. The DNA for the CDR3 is TGTGCCAGCAGCGCGGGTACGGGGACAGGGGCTATCGAGCAGTACTTC. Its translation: CASSAGTGTGAIEQYF.

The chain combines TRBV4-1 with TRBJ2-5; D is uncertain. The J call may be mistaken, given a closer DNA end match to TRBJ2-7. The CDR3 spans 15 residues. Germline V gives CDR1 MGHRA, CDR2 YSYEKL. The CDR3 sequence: CASSQDGDPGYEQYF. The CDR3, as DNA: TGCGCCAGCAGCCAAGATGGAGACCCTGGGTACGAGCAGTACTTC.

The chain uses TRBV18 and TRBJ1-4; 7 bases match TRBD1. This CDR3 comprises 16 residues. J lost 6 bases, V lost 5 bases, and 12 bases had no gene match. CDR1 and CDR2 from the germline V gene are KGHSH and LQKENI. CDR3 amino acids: CASSRLRQGQDEKLFF. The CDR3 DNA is TGTGCCAGCTCAAGACTCCGACAGGGACAAGATGAAAAACTGTTTTTT.

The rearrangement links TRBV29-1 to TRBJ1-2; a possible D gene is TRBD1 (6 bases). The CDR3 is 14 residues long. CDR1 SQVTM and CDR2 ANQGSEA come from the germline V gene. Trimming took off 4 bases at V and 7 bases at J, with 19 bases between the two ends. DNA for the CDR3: TGCAGCGTTGTAGGCGAAACAGGGAAGGGTGGCTACACCTTC. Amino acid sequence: CSVVGETGKGGYTF.

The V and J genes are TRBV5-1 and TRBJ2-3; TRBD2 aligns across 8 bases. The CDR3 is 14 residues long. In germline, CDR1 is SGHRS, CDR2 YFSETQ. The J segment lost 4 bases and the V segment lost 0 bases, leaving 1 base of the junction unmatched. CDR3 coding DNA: TGCGCCAGCAGCTTGGCGGGGGGGCCAGATACGCAGTATTTT. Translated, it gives CASSLAGGPDTQYF.

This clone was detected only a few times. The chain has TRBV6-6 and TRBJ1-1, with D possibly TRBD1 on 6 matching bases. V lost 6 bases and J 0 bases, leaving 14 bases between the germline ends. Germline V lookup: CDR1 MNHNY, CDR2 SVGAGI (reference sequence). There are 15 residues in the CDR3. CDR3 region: CASRTRTALNTEAFF. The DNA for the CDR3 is TGTGCCAGCAGGACTCGGACAGCTTTGAACACTGAAGCTTTCTTT.

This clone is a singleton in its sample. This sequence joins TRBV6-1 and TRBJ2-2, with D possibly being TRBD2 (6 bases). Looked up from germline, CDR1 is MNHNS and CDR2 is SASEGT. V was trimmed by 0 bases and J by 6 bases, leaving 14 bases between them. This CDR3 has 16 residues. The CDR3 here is CASSEAFGRSPGELFF. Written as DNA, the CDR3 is TGTGCCAGCAGTGAAGCCTTCGGGAGATCCCCCGGGGAGCTGTTTTTT.

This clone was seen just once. CDR3 sequence reads: CASSPRTGESDEQFF. The DNA of the CDR3 is TGTGCCAGCAGCCCCCGGACAGGGGAAAGCGATGAGCAGTTCTTC. This chain links TRBV7-3 with TRBJ2-1; 9 bases line up with TRBD1. This CDR3 region has 15 residues. From germline, CDR1 is SGHTA and CDR2 FQGTGA. V dropped 5 bases and J dropped 8; count of bases not matched to a gene: 10.

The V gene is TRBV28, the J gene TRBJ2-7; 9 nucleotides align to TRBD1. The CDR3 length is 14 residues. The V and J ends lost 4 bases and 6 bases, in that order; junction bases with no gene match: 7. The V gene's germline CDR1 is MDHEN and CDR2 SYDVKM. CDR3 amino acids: CASSSPGQGSEQYF. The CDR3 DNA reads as TGTGCCAGCAGTTCGCCGGGACAGGGATCCGAGCAGTACTTC.

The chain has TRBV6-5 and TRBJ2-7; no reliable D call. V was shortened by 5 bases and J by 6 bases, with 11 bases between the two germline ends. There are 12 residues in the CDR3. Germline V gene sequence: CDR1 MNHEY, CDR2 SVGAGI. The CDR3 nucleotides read TGTGCCAGCAGTCAATCTCCCGGCGAGCAGTACTTC. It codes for CASSQSPGEQYF.

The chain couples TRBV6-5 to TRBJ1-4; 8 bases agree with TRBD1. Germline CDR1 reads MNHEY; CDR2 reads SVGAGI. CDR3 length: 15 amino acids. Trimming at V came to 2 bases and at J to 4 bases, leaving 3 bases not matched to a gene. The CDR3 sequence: CASSYGTGRNEKLFF. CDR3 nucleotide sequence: TGTGCCAGCAGTTACGGGACAGGACGTAATGAAAAACTGTTTTTT.

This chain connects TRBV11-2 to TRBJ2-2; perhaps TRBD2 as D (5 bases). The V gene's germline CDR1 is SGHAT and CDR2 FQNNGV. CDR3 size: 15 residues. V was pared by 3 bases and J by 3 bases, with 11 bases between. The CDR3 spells CASSLAGVDTGELFF. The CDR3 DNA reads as TGTGCCAGCAGCTTGGCCGGGGTAGACACCGGGGAGCTGTTTTTT.

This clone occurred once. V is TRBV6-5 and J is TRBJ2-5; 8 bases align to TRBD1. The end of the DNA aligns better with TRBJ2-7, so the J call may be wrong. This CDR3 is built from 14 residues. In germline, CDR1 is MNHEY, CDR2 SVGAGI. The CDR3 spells CASSPGTGSYEQYF. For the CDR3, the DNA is TGTGCCAGCAGTCCCGGGACAGGCTCCTACGAGCAGTACTTC.

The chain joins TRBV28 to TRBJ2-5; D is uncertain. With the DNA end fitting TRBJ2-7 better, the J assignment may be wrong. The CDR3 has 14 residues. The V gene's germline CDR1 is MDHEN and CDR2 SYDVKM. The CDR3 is CASRVTGSPYEQYF. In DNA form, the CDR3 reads TGTGCCAGCAGGGTGACGGGTAGTCCCTACGAGCAGTACTTC.

Written as DNA, the CDR3 is TGTGCCAGCAGCTTGGCGGGGGGAGGGAGCAATCAGCCCCAGCATTTT. Protein sequence: CASSLAGGGSNQPQHF. The chain links TRBV5-6 to TRBJ1-5, with a weak D call TRBD1 (5 bases). Germline loops: CDR1 SGHDT, CDR2 YYEEEE. Trimming removed 0 bases at V and 1 base at J, with 11 bases between. The CDR3 runs to 16 residues.

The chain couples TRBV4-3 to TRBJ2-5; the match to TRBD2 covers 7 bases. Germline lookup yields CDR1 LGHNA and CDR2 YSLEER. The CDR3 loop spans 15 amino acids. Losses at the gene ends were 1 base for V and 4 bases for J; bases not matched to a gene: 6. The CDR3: CASSQGGTKGETQYF. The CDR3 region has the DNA TGCGCCAGCAGCCAAGGGGGGACTAAGGGAGAGACCCAGTACTTC.

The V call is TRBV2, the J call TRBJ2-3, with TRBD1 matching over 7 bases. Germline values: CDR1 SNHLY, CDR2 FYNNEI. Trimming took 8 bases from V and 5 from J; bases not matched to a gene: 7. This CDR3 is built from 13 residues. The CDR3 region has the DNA TGTGCCAGCGGGACAGACGACGTAGATACGCAGTATTTT. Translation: CASGTDDVDTQYF.

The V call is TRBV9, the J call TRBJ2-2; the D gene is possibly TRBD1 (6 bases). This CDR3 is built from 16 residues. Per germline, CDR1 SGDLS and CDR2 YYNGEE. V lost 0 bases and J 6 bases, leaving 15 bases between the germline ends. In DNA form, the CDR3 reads TGTGCCAGCAGCGTAGATGCTGGCAGGGGTTCCGGGGAGCTGTTTTTT. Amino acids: CASSVDAGRGSGELFF. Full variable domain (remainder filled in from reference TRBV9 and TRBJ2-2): DSGVTQTPKHLITATGQRVTLRCSPRSGDLSVYWYQQSLDQGLQFLIQYYNGEERAKGNILERFSAQQFPDLHSELNLSSLELGDSALYFCASSVDAGRGSGELFFGEGSRLTVL.

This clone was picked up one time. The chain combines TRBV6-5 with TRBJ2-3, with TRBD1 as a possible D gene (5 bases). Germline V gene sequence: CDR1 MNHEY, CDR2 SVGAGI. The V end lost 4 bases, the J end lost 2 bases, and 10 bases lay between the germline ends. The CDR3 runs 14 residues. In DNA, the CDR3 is TGTGCCAGCAGTTCTGAGACAGCCACAGATACGCAGTATTTT. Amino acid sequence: CASSSETATDTQYF.